These 4 T cell receptor beta chains originate from one sample sequenced in a study of PD-1 blockade in classical Hodgkin lymphoma. Produced via immunoSEQ multiplex PCR; TCRdb's table is partial and in-frame only. The sample has approximately 6,400 clones, 60% to 85% seen once. Brentuximab vedotin exposure varied, and every patient relapsed after autologous stem cell transplantation. Sequenced material: peripheral blood mononuclear cells (PBMCs), taken before the second cycle of nivolumab. The receptors originated from a human donor with classical Hodgkin lymphoma.

J is TRBJ1-2 and V is TRBV19; D is possibly TRBD1 (6 bases). Trimming pared 7 bases from V and 3 bases from J, leaving 15 bases between. CDR1 is LNHDA and CDR2 is SQIVND in the germline V gene (reference sequence). The CDR3 is made up of 14 amino acids. The CDR3 protein is CASTTFGGHYGYTF. CDR3 sequence (DNA): TGTGCCAGTACCACGTTCGGGGGCCACTATGGCTACACCTTC. The complete variable domain, with remaining parts taken from reference TRBV19 and TRBJ1-2, reads DGGITQSPKYLFRKEGQNVTLSCEQNLNHDAMYWYRQDPGQGLRLIYYSQIVNDFQKGDIAEGYSVSREKKESFPLTVTSAQKNPTAFYLCASTTFGGHYGYTFGSGTRLTVV.

The V gene is TRBV6-1, the J gene TRBJ2-3; weak D call: TRBD2 (7 bases). This CDR3 has 15 residues. V lost 1 base and J 3 bases, leaving 11 bases between the germline ends. Germline lookup yields CDR1 MNHNS and CDR2 SASEGT. The DNA for the CDR3 is TGTGCCAGCAGTGAAGGTAGGGGGGGTACAGATACGCAGTATTTT. Encoded protein: CASSEGRGGTDTQYF.

The chain links TRBV7-9 to TRBJ1-1; maybe TRBD1 (6 bases). The germline V gene has CDR1 SEHNR and CDR2 FQNEAQ (reference sequence). The CDR3 covers 13 residues. V was trimmed by 5 bases and J by 5 bases, leaving 12 bases between them. CDR3: CASSRDRITEAFF. The DNA of the CDR3 is TGTGCCAGCAGCCGCGACAGGATTACTGAAGCTTTCTTT.

The chain recombines TRBV6-1 with TRBJ2-7; maybe TRBD2 (7 bases). The CDR3 has 16 amino acids. V was trimmed by 1 base and J by 1 base, leaving 14 bases between them. Germline loops: CDR1 MNHNS, CDR2 SASEGT. In nucleotides, the CDR3 is TGTGCCAGCAGTGAAGAACTCGGGGGGACATCCTACGAGCAGTACTTC. Protein sequence: CASSEELGGTSYEQYF.